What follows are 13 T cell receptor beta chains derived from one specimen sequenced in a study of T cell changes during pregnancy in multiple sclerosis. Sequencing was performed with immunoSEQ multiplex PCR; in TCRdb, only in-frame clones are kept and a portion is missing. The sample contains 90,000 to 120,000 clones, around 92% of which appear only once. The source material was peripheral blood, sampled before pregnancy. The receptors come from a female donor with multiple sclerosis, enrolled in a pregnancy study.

Here the CDR3 DNA reads TGTGCCAGTACTAGCGGATCTAGCACAGATACGCAGTATTTT. Protein sequence: CASTSGSSTDTQYF. This chain connects TRBV19 to TRBJ2-3; 7 bases line up with TRBD2. The V segment lost 7 bases and the J segment 0 bases; nucleotides outside the gene matches: 4. The CDR3 is 14 amino acids. CDR1 LNHDA and CDR2 SQIVND come from the germline V gene (reference sequence).

As DNA, the CDR3 is TGTGCCAGTAGTACTGGACAGGCCAGACAGGGCTATGGCTACACCTTC. Translated: CASSTGQARQGYGYTF. The chain joins TRBV19 to TRBJ1-2; 7 bases map to TRBD1. Per the germline V gene, CDR1 is LNHDA and CDR2 is SQIVND (reference sequence). CDR3 length equals 16 residues. The junction had 12 bases not matched to a gene; V was cut back by 4 bases and J by 4 bases.

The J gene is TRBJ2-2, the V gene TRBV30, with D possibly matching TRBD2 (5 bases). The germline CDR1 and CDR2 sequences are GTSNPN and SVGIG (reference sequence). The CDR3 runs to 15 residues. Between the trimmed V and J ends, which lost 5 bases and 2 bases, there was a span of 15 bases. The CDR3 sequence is CAWLPGNTNTGELFF. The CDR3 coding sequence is TGTGCCTGGCTCCCCGGGAACACTAACACCGGGGAGCTGTTTTTT.

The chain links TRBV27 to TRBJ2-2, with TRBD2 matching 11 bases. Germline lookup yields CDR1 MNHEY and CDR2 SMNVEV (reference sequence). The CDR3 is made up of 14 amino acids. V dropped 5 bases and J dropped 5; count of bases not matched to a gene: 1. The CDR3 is CASSLAGGTGELFF. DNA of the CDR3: TGTGCCAGCAGTCTAGCGGGAGGAACCGGGGAGCTGTTTTTT.

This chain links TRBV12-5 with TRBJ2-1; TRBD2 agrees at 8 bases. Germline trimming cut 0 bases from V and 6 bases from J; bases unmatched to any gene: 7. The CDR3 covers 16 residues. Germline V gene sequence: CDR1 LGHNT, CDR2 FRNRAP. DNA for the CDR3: TGTGCTAGTGGTTTGGTACTGTCGGGGGGGGGCAATGAGCAGTTCTTC. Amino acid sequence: CASGLVLSGGGNEQFF.

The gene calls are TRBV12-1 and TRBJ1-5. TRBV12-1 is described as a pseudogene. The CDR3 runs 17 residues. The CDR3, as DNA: TGTGCCAGCAGCTTTCCACGGCCTGGGGCAGGGAGGCAGCCCCAGCATTTT. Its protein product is CASSFPRPGAGRQPQHF.

The CDR3 reads CASSVGREPSYNEQFF. CDR3 coding DNA: TGTGCCAGCAGCGTAGGCCGGGAGCCTTCCTACAATGAGCAGTTCTTC. This sequence joins TRBV9 and TRBJ2-1; perhaps TRBD2 as D (6 bases). The length of the CDR3 is 16 residues. Germline loops: CDR1 SGDLS, CDR2 YYNGEE. V was pared by 0 bases and J by 1 base, with 11 bases between.

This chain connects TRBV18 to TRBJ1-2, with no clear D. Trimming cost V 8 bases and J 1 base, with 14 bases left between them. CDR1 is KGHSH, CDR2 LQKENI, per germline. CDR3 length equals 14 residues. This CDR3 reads CASAARRNNYGYTF. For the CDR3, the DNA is TGTGCCAGCGCTGCGAGGCGGAATAACTATGGCTACACCTTC.

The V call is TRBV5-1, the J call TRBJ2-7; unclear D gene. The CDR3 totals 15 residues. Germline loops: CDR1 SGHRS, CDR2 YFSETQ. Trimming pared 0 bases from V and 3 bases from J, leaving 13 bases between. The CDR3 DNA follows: TGCGCCAGCAGCTTGGATGGTGCCTTCGGCTACGAGCAGTACTTC. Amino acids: CASSLDGAFGYEQYF. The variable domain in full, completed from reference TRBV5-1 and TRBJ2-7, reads KAGVTQTPRYLIKTRGQQVTLSCSPISGHRSVSWYQQTPGQGLQFLFEYFSETQRNKGNFPGRFSGRQFSNSRSEMNVSTLELGDSALYLCASSLDGAFGYEQYFGPGTRLTVT.

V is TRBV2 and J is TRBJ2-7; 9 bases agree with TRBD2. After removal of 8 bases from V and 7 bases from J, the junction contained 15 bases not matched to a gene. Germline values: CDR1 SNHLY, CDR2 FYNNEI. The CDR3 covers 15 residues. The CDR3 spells CASDRDGAGGGEQYF. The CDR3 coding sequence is TGTGCCAGCGATCGGGATGGAGCGGGAGGTGGGGAGCAGTACTTC.

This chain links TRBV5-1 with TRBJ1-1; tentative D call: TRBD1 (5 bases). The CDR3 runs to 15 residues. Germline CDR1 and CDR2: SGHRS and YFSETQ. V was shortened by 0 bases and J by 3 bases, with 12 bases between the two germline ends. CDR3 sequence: CASSLGGREDTEAFF. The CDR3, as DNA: TGCGCCAGCAGCTTGGGAGGCAGGGAGGACACTGAAGCTTTCTTT.

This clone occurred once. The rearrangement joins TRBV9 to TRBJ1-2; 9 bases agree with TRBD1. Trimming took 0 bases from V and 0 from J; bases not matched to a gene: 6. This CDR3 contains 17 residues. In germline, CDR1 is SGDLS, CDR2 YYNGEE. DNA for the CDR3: TGTGCCAGCAGCGTAGGGACGGGACAGGGAGCTAACTATGGCTACACCTTC. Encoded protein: CASSVGTGQGANYGYTF. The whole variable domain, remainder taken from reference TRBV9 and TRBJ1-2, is DSGVTQTPKHLITATGQRVTLRCSPRSGDLSVYWYQQSLDQGLQFLIQYYNGEERAKGNILERFSAQQFPDLHSELNLSSLELGDSALYFCASSVGTGQGANYGYTFGSGTRLTVV.

The CDR3 bases are TGTGCTGGGGGACAGAGGAACACCGGGGAGCTGTTTTTT. Protein sequence: CAGGQRNTGELFF. The gene calls are TRBV4-2 and TRBJ2-2; 7 bases align to TRBD1. CDR1 LGHNA and CDR2 YNFKEQ come from the germline V gene. The length of the CDR3 is 13 residues.